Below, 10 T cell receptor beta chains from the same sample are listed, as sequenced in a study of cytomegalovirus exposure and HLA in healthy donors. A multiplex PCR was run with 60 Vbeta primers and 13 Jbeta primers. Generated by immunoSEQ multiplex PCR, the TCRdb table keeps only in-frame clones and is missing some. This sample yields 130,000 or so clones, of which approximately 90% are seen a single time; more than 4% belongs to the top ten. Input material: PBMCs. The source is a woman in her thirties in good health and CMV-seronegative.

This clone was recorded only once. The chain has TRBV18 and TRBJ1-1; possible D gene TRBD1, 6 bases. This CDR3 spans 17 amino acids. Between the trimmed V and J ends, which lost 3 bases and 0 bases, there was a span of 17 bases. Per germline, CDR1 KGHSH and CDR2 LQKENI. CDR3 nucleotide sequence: TGTGCCAGCTCACCGGGGATAGGTCAGGGGTTGAACACTGAAGCTTTCTTT. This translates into CASSPGIGQGLNTEAFF.

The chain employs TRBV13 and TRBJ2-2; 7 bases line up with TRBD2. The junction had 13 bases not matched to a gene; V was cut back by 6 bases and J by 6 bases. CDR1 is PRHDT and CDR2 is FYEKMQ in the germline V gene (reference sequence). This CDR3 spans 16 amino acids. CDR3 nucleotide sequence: TGTGCCAGCAGAAAAGGGCCGAGTGGGGGGGCCGGGGAGCTGTTTTTT. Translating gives CASRKGPSGGAGELFF.

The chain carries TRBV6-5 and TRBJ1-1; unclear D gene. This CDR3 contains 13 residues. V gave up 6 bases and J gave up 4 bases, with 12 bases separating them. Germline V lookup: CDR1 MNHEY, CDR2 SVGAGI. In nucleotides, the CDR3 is TGTGCCAGCAGCCCCGGGCGGGGCACTGAAGCTTTCTTT. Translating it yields CASSPGRGTEAFF.

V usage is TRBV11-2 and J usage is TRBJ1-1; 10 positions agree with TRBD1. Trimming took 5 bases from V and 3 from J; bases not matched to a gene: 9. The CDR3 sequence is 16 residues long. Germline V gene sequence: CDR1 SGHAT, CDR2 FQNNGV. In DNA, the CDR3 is TGTGCCAGCAGCCGTCCCGGGACAGGGGCGGACACTGAAGCTTTCTTT. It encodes CASSRPGTGADTEAFF.

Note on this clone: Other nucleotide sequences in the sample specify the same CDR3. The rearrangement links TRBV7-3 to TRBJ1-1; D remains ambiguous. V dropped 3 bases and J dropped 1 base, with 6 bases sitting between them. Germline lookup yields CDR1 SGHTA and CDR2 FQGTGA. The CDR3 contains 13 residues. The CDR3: CASSFTENTEAFF. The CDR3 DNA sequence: TGTGCCAGCAGCTTTACAGAGAACACTGAAGCTTTCTTT.

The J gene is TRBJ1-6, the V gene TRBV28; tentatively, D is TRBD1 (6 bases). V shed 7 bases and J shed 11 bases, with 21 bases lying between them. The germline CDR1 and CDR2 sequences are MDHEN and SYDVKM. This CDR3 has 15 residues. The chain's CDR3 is CASTLTGSRTTPLHF. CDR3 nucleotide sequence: TGTGCCAGCACCCTGACAGGCAGTCGTACGACACCCCTCCACTTT.

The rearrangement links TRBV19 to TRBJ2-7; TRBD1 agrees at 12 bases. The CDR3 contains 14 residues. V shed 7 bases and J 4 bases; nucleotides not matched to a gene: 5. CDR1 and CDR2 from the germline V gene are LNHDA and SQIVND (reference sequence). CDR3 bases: TGTGCCAGTATGGGACAGGGGGCCTTGTACGAGCAGTACTTC. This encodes CASMGQGALYEQYF.

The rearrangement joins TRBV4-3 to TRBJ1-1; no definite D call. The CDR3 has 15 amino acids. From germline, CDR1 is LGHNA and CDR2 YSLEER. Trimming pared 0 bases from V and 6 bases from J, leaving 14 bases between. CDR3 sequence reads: CASSQERAPYAEAFF. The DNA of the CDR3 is TGCGCCAGCAGCCAAGAGAGGGCGCCCTACGCTGAAGCTTTCTTT.

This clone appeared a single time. CDR3 residues: CASSQTGSQGEEQYF. The DNA of the CDR3 is TGCGCCAGCAGCCAAACCGGGAGTCAGGGCGAGGAGCAGTACTTC. The chain combines TRBV4-3 with TRBJ2-7; TRBD2 might be the D (6 bases). The length of the CDR3 is 15 residues. Trimming stripped 2 bases from V and 7 bases from J, with 18 bases between. CDR1 and CDR2 from the germline V gene are LGHNA and YSLEER.

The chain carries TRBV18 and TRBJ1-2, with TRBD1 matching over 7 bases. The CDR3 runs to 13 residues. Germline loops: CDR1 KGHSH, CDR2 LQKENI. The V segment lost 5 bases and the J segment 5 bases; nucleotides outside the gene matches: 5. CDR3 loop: CASSDREKYGYTF. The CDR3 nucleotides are TGTGCCAGCTCAGACAGGGAGAAATATGGCTACACCTTC. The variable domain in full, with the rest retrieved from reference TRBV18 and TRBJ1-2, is NAGVMQNPRHLVRRRGQEARLRCSPMKGHSHVYWYRQLPEEGLKFMVYLQKENIIDESGMPKERFSAEFPKEGPSILRIQQVVRGDSAAYFCASSDREKYGYTFGSGTRLTVV.